A single sample is the source of the 10 T cell receptor beta chains below, sequenced in a study of identical twins. MiXCR, run by TCRdb on the 5' RACE reads, gives a single entry per CDR3 protein. This table holds approximately 690,000 distinct CDR3 sequences, less than 7% found once. Sequences were obtained from naive T cells sorted from blood. The receptors originated from a man aged 18-30 years in good health.

This clonotype was observed many times. The CDR3 coding sequence is TGCGCCAGCAGCCAAGAGGACTGGAGCGGCACTGAAGCTTTCTTT. Translation gives CASSQEDWSGTEAFF. The J gene is TRBJ1-1, the V gene TRBV4-3; D call uncertain. Trimming pared 0 bases from V and 4 bases from J, leaving 12 bases between. CDR1 is LGHNA and CDR2 is YSLEER in the germline V gene. CDR3 length: 15 amino acids.

This clonotype was counted many times. This chain uses TRBV9 with TRBJ2-1, with 13 bases matching TRBD2. CDR1 and CDR2 (germline): SGDLS, YYNGEE. V shed 3 bases, J shed 9 bases, and the junction held 12 bases outside the gene matches. This CDR3 is built from 17 residues. CDR3 protein: CASSAGDGLAGVSEQFF. For the CDR3, the DNA is TGTGCCAGCAGCGCGGGAGACGGACTAGCGGGAGTTAGTGAGCAGTTCTTC.

The gene calls are TRBV7-6 and TRBJ2-1; D perhaps matches TRBD1 (5 bases). This CDR3 region has 15 residues. V dropped 3 bases and J dropped 2 bases, with 11 bases sitting between them. Germline lookup yields CDR1 SGHVS and CDR2 FNYEAQ. The CDR3 protein is CASSFGASAYNEQFF. DNA of the CDR3: TGTGCCAGCAGCTTTGGGGCGAGTGCCTACAATGAGCAGTTCTTC. Using reference TRBV7-6 and TRBJ2-1 for the parts outside the CDR3, the full variable domain is GAGVSQSPRYKVTKRGQDVALRCDPISGHVSLYWYRQALGQGPEFLTYFNYEAQQDKSGLPNDRFSAERPEGSISTLTIQRTEQRDSAMYRCASSFGASAYNEQFFGPGTRLTVL.

The sample holds a few counts of this clonotype. The chain combines TRBV4-3 with TRBJ1-3; no firm D call. The germline V gene encodes CDR1 LGHNA and CDR2 YSLEER. The CDR3 length is 15 residues. V dropped 0 bases and J dropped 0 bases, with 6 bases sitting between them. CDR3 amino acids: CASSQDGVSGNTIYF. The CDR3, as DNA: TGCGCCAGCAGCCAAGACGGTGTCTCTGGAAACACCATATATTTT.

This clonotype was counted many times. The rearrangement uses TRBV6-5 and TRBJ2-3, with D possibly matching TRBD2 (6 bases). There are 12 residues in the CDR3. The germline V gene encodes CDR1 MNHEY and CDR2 SVGAGI. V lost 2 bases and J lost 6, with 6 bases in between. The CDR3 protein is CASSYRGDTQYF. CDR3 DNA sequence: TGTGCCAGCAGTTACCGGGGGGATACGCAGTATTTT.

In its sample, this clonotype was seen many times. This chain connects TRBV12-3 or TRBV12-4 to TRBJ1-1; no definite D call. Trimming took off 6 bases at V and 5 bases at J, with 10 bases between the two ends. The CDR3 loop spans 12 amino acids. CDR3 nucleotide sequence: TGTGCCAGCAGAGTAGGTGGGACTGAAGCTTTCTTT. This gives the protein CASRVGGTEAFF.

A few counts support this clonotype. V is TRBV12-5 and J is TRBJ1-1; D gene uncertain. The germline V gene encodes CDR1 LGHNT and CDR2 FRNRAP. V was trimmed by 0 bases and J by 8 bases, leaving 13 bases between them. This CDR3 contains 14 residues. CDR3: CASGLVSRLGEAFF. CDR3 nucleotides: TGTGCTAGTGGTTTGGTATCTCGGTTGGGGGAAGCTTTCTTT.

The rearrangement links TRBV14 to TRBJ2-6; D is perhaps TRBD1 (6 bases). V was clipped by 4 bases and J by 9 bases, with 19 bases between them. CDR3 length: 16 amino acids. Germline CDR1 and CDR2: SGHDN and FVKESK. The CDR3 sequence is CASSRTARVNGNVLTF. The CDR3 DNA sequence: TGTGCCAGCAGCCGGACAGCCCGGGTGAATGGCAACGTCCTGACTTTC.

In this sample, this clonotype turned up a few times. This rearrangement joins TRBV4-1 to TRBJ2-2; D possibly corresponds to TRBD2 (6 bases). This CDR3 contains 15 residues. The V end was cut by 2 bases, the J end by 4 bases, with 11 bases between. The germline V gene has CDR1 MGHRA and CDR2 YSYEKL. The CDR3 is CASSQKPGLTGELFF. The DNA of the CDR3 is TGCGCCAGCAGCCAAAAACCGGGACTCACCGGGGAGCTGTTTTTT.

This clonotype has at least ten counts. The V gene is TRBV12-3 or TRBV12-4, the J gene TRBJ2-7, with a weak D call TRBD1 (6 bases). Trimming pared 5 bases from V and 6 bases from J, leaving 14 bases between. This CDR3 spans 13 amino acids. CDR3 protein: CASSVDSASEQYF. The DNA for the CDR3 is TGTGCCAGCAGTGTGGACAGTGCGAGCGAGCAGTACTTC.